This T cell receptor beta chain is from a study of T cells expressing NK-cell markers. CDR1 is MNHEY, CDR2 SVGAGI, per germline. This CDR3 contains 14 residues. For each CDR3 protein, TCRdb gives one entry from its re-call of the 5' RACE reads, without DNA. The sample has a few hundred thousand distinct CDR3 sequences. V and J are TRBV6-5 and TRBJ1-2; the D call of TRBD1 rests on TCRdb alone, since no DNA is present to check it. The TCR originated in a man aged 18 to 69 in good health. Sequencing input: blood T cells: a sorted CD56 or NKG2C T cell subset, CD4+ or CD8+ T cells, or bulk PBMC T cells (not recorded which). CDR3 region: CASSSMDRNYGYTF.